This TCR beta chain was obtained from a study of beta chain features in type 1 diabetes. As to this clone: Its antigen is not known.

The isolated RNA, all of it, was reverse transcribed, so expressed TCRB transcripts were what got sequenced. The data were produced by immunoSEQ multiplex PCR, yet TCRdb's version contains in-frame clones alone and is incomplete. The sample carries 150,000 or so clones, about a tenth recorded once. Study-level results: Diminished insertions and augmented deletions at VDJ junctions characterized type 1 diabetes patients. The naive, central memory and Treg TCRB repertoires showed an apparent similarity that was greater among patients than among healthy donors.

This CDR3 is 15 amino acids long. Germline assignment: CDR1 SGHNT and CDR2 YYREEE (reference sequence). V was clipped by 0 bases and J by 7 bases; unmatched bases: 8. Stem cell-like memory, regulatory, central memory and naive CD4+ cells were sorted via CD45RO/CCR7/CD25/CD127/CD95/CD27. The source of this sequence is a man between 18 and 29 years old in good health. Sequences were obtained from central memory CD4+ T cells from blood. The chain combines TRBV5-4 with TRBJ1-2; 8 bases are shared with TRBD1. The CDR3 here is CASSLAVQGGLGYTF. The CDR3 bases are TGTGCCAGCAGCTTGGCCGTACAGGGGGGCCTTGGCTACACCTTC.